Following are 29 T cell receptor beta chains from one sample sequenced in a study of shared clonotypes between healthy human individuals. CD8 cells classed as naive were CD45RO-negative and positively selected for CCR7, excluding terminally differentiated effector memory CD45RA+ cells. The assay was immunoSEQ multiplex PCR, and TCRdb's table has in-frame clones only and misses some. The table records roughly 2,000,000 clones, about 95% of them present only once. Sequenced sample: naive CD8+ T cells sorted from blood. The receptors were sampled from a young man in good health.

The chain has TRBV11-3 and TRBJ2-2; 8 bases agree with TRBD1. The CDR3 extends over 15 amino acids. Germline lookup yields CDR1 SGHNT and CDR2 YENEEA. The V gene end was trimmed by 4 bases and the J gene end by 0 bases; junction bases not matched to a gene: 1. CDR3 nucleotides: TGTGCCAGCAGCTCACAGGGGGCGAACACCGGGGAGCTGTTTTTT. Translated, it gives CASSSQGANTGELFF.

A remark on this clone: The sample has other DNA sequences that encode this CDR3 too. The rearrangement joins TRBV7-9 to TRBJ2-7; D possibly corresponds to TRBD2 (7 bases). V dropped 1 base and J dropped 2 bases, with 9 bases sitting between them. The V gene's germline CDR1 is SEHNR and CDR2 FQNEAQ (reference sequence). The CDR3 has 14 residues. Here the CDR3 DNA reads TGTGCCAGCAGCTTAGAGGGGGGGACCTACGAGCAGTACTTC. Its protein product is CASSLEGGTYEQYF.

The V call is TRBV10-1, the J call TRBJ2-5; TRBD1 might be the D (6 bases). Trimming stripped 0 bases from V and 5 bases from J, with 13 bases between. The germline V gene has CDR1 WNHNN and CDR2 SYGVQD (reference sequence). The CDR3 loop spans 15 amino acids. The CDR3 loop reads CASSESTGTHETQYF. CDR3 in DNA: TGCGCCAGCAGTGAGTCAACAGGGACACACGAGACCCAGTACTTC.

This chain joins TRBV2 and TRBJ1-1; 10 nucleotides agree with TRBD1. This CDR3 spans 14 amino acids. Trimming at V came to 2 bases and at J to 5 bases, leaving 2 bases not matched to a gene. Per the germline V gene, CDR1 is SNHLY and CDR2 is FYNNEI. The CDR3 DNA sequence: TGTGCCAGCAGTGAACGGACAGGGGGAACTGAAGCTTTCTTT. This codes for CASSERTGGTEAFF.

The chain joins TRBV7-2 to TRBJ2-7; D unresolved. The germline CDR1 and CDR2 sequences are SGHTA and FQGNSA. Between the trimmed V and J ends, which lost 5 bases and 4 bases, there was a span of 9 bases. This CDR3 spans 12 amino acids. The CDR3 DNA reads TGTGCCAGCAGCCCTCCAGATTACGAGCAGTACTTC. It yields the protein CASSPPDYEQYF.

As for this clone: Mismatch with germline at one junction end may stem from a read error. The V and J genes are TRBV7-7 and TRBJ1-5; D gene uncertain. Germline assignment: CDR1 SSHAT and CDR2 FNYEAQ (reference sequence). CDR3 size: 13 residues. CDR3 region: CASSLGVNQPQHF. Here the CDR3 DNA reads TGTGCTAGCAGCTTGGGAGTTAATCAGCCCCAGCATTTT.

A single count supports this clone. This rearrangement joins TRBV9 to TRBJ1-1; possibly TRBD1 for D (6 bases). The V and J ends lost 4 bases and 1 base respectively, with 11 bases between them. CDR1 is SGDLS, CDR2 YYNGEE, per germline. This CDR3 region has 14 residues. The CDR3 here is CASSPQGTNTEAFF. The CDR3 bases are TGTGCCAGCAGCCCCCAGGGGACGAACACTGAAGCTTTCTTT.

J is TRBJ2-7 and V is TRBV2; 10 bases fit TRBD1. Germline CDR1 reads SNHLY; CDR2 reads FYNNEI. V lost 1 base and J lost 0; bases outside the gene matches: 6. CDR3 size: 17 residues. In DNA form, the CDR3 reads TGTGCCAGCAGTGAAGTGGGACAGGGGTTTGGCTCCTACGAGCAGTACTTC. The encoded protein is CASSEVGQGFGSYEQYF.

This clone has a single count. Other DNA sequences in this sample translate to the same CDR3. This rearrangement joins TRBV27 to TRBJ2-5, with D possibly being TRBD1 (7 bases). Trimming shortened V by 6 bases and J by 4 bases, and 12 bases separated the two germline ends. The CDR3 totals 13 residues. CDR1 and CDR2 from the germline V gene are MNHEY and SMNVEV (reference sequence). In nucleotides, the CDR3 is TGTGCCAGCAGCCCAGGGGGAGGAGAGACCCAGTACTTC. The encoded protein is CASSPGGGETQYF.

This clone has a single count. The V call is TRBV5-1, the J call TRBJ2-1; 8 bases agree with TRBD2. Germline V gene lookup returns CDR1 SGHRS and CDR2 YFSETQ. V gave up 4 bases and J gave up 6 bases; unmatched junction bases: 9. The CDR3 length is 15 residues. Here the CDR3 DNA reads TGCGCCAGCAGCACCCAGCGGGAGATCAGCAATGAGCAGTTCTTC. It specifies CASSTQREISNEQFF.

This chain links TRBV4-2 with TRBJ1-5; D remains ambiguous. The CDR3 covers 14 residues. Germline assignment: CDR1 LGHNA and CDR2 YNFKEQ. Trimming left V 0 bases short and J 5 bases short, with 8 bases between. CDR3 bases: TGTGCCAGCAGCCAAGACGTCGGAGATCAGCCCCAGCATTTT. It encodes CASSQDVGDQPQHF.

This chain connects TRBV19 to TRBJ1-4; D uncertain. The CDR3 runs to 14 residues. Germline V gene data show CDR1 as LNHDA and CDR2 as SQIVND (reference sequence). Trimming shortened V by 7 bases and J by 2 bases, and 11 bases separated the two germline ends. CDR3 sequence reads: CASTRIGTNEKLFF. In DNA form, the CDR3 reads TGTGCCAGTACCAGGATAGGGACTAATGAAAAACTGTTTTTT.

Here the CDR3 reads CAWSVRLGRANTEAFF. DNA for the CDR3: TGTGCCTGGAGTGTACGTTTGGGCAGGGCGAACACTGAAGCTTTCTTT. The chain links TRBV30 to TRBJ1-1, with D perhaps TRBD1 (5 bases). Germline CDR1 and CDR2: GTSNPN and SVGIG (reference sequence). The CDR3 consists of 16 residues. The germline V and J ends were trimmed by 0 bases and 1 base, with 15 bases remaining between them.

The genes are TRBV2 and TRBJ2-3, with 12 bases identical to TRBD2. CDR1 SNHLY and CDR2 FYNNEI come from the germline V gene. The CDR3 sequence is 19 residues long. The junction had 19 bases not matched to a gene; V was cut back by 6 bases and J by 6 bases. The CDR3 nucleotides are TGTGCCAGCAGGCGGACAGTGGGGCTAGCGGGGGGGCTAGAGGATACGCAGTATTTT. Residues: CASRRTVGLAGGLEDTQYF.

The rearrangement uses TRBV11-2 and TRBJ2-1; 11 positions match TRBD2. This CDR3 is 17 amino acids long. Germline trimming cut 0 bases from V and 6 bases from J; bases unmatched to any gene: 7. The germline V gene has CDR1 SGHAT and CDR2 FQNNGV. CDR3 bases: TGTGCCAGCAGCTTAGATCCCACTAGCGGGGGATTCAATGAGCAGTTCTTC. It translates to CASSLDPTSGGFNEQFF.

The V and J genes are TRBV18 and TRBJ2-1; D unresolved. From germline, CDR1 is KGHSH and CDR2 LQKENI. The V gene lost 0 bases and the J gene lost 2 bases, with 14 bases spanning the gap. This CDR3 contains 17 residues. The CDR3 nucleotides read TGTGCCAGCTCACCACCGTCCACTAAACTTACCTACAATGAGCAGTTCTTC. Amino acids: CASSPPSTKLTYNEQFF.

Only one count was recorded for this clone. The chain uses TRBV29-1 and TRBJ2-5; TRBD2 matches 8 bases. Germline V gene sequence: CDR1 SQVTM, CDR2 ANQGSEA. V lost 7 bases, J lost 5 bases, and 9 bases stayed unmatched. The CDR3 is 13 residues long. The CDR3 loop reads CSAAGGSKETQYF. The CDR3 nucleotides read TGCAGCGCCGCGGGGGGAAGTAAGGAGACCCAGTACTTC.

The chain is built from TRBV6-5 and TRBJ2-5, with 12 bases identical to TRBD1. Germline CDR1 MNHEY, CDR2 SVGAGI. J lost 1 base, V lost 2 bases, and 2 bases had no gene match. This CDR3 is 16 amino acids long. The CDR3 DNA is TGTGCCAGCAGTTACGGGACAGGGGGCTTCCAAGAGACCCAGTACTTC. Translating gives CASSYGTGGFQETQYF.

The genes are TRBV13 and TRBJ2-2; 8 positions match TRBD1. This CDR3 spans 16 amino acids. Trimming removed 5 bases from V and 1 base from J; junction bases left unmatched: 6. Germline CDR1 PRHDT, CDR2 FYEKMQ (reference sequence). The CDR3 nucleotides read TGTGCCAGCAGCCTTTCTGGGACAGGGAACACCGGGGAGCTGTTTTTT. This encodes CASSLSGTGNTGELFF. The full variable domain, completed using reference TRBV13 and TRBJ2-2, is AAGVIQSPRHLIKEKRETATLKCYPIPRHDTVYWYQQGPGQDPQFLISFYEKMQSDKGSIPDRFSAQQFSDYHSELNMSSLELGDSALYFCASSLSGTGNTGELFFGEGSRLTVL.

The chain is built from TRBV7-9 and TRBJ2-3; 16 bases fit TRBD2. Germline CDR1 is SEHNR and CDR2 is FQNEAQ (reference sequence). The CDR3 runs to 18 residues. J lost 9 bases, V lost 5 bases, and 14 bases had no gene match. CDR3 residues: CASSTGTSGGAYLLTQYF. The CDR3 DNA is TGTGCCAGCAGCACCGGGACTAGCGGGGGGGCCTACCTCCTAACGCAGTATTTT.

The CDR3 DNA reads as TGTGCCAGCAGTGAGGACCCCTACTACGAGCAGTACTTC. Its translation: CASSEDPYYEQYF. This chain links TRBV6-1 with TRBJ2-7; D is unresolved. From germline, CDR1 is MNHNS and CDR2 SASEGT. The CDR3 contains 13 residues. Trimming left V 3 bases short and J 3 bases short, with 9 bases between.

As concerns this clone: Other DNA sequences in the same sample also yield this CDR3. V is TRBV4-1 and J is TRBJ2-7; D is ambiguous. Germline CDR1 MGHRA, CDR2 YSYEKL. V was pared by 1 base and J by 4 bases, with 8 bases between. The CDR3 sequence is 13 residues long. CDR3 bases: TGCGCCAGCAGCCAAGTAGCCGAATACGAGCAGTACTTC. This encodes CASSQVAEYEQYF.

CDR3 nucleotides: TGTGCCAGCAGTGAAGGGGGCAGCGCAACCTACGAGCAGTACTTC. It translates to CASSEGGSATYEQYF. The gene calls are TRBV2 and TRBJ2-7, with D possibly being TRBD1 (5 bases). From germline, CDR1 is SNHLY and CDR2 FYNNEI. With 1 base removed from V and 2 bases from J, the gap between germline ends came to 12 bases. CDR3 size: 15 residues.

This sequence joins TRBV29-1 and TRBJ1-1; 9 nucleotides align to TRBD1. The V and J ends lost 4 bases and 3 bases, in that order; junction bases with no gene match: 6. Germline assignment: CDR1 SQVTM and CDR2 ANQGSEA. CDR3 length: 14 amino acids. The CDR3 is CSVGSGTGYTEAFF. CDR3 bases: TGCAGCGTTGGATCCGGGACAGGGTACACTGAAGCTTTCTTT. The variable domain in full, with the rest retrieved from reference TRBV29-1 and TRBJ1-1, is SAVISQKPSRDICQRGTSLTIQCQVDSQVTMMFWYRQQPGQSLTLIATANQGSEATYESGFVIDKFPISRPNLTFSTLTVSNMSPEDSSIYLCSVGSGTGYTEAFFGQGTRLTVV.

The chain couples TRBV7-9 to TRBJ2-1; 13 bases line up with TRBD2. Germline loops: CDR1 SEHNR, CDR2 FQNEAQ (reference sequence). V shed 5 bases, J shed 7 bases, and the junction held 8 bases outside the gene matches. The CDR3 covers 16 residues. CDR3 region: CASSPALAGGGNEQFF. CDR3 DNA: TGTGCCAGCAGCCCAGCACTAGCGGGAGGGGGTAATGAGCAGTTCTTC.

The J gene is TRBJ1-2, the V gene TRBV30, with a tentative D call TRBD1 (5 bases). Germline CDR1 is GTSNPN and CDR2 is SVGIG (reference sequence). Trimming pared 5 bases from V and 7 bases from J, leaving 8 bases between. The length of the CDR3 is 10 residues. CDR3 sequence (DNA): TGTGCCTGGGACGGGGCTGGCTACACCTTC. Translated, it gives CAWDGAGYTF.

The rearrangement joins TRBV27 to TRBJ1-5, with D possibly TRBD1 on 5 matching bases. The germline V gene encodes CDR1 MNHEY and CDR2 SMNVEV (reference sequence). Trimming took 7 bases from V and 1 from J, leaving 11 bases between them. The CDR3 contains 14 residues. The DNA of the CDR3 is TGTGCCAGCAAGATGGGGGGGAGCAATCAGCCCCAGCATTTT. Its translation is CASKMGGSNQPQHF.

J is TRBJ1-2 and V is TRBV6-5; 7 bases agree with TRBD1. Losses at the gene ends were 4 bases for V and 0 bases for J; bases not matched to a gene: 5. Per germline, CDR1 MNHEY and CDR2 SVGAGI. The length of the CDR3 is 15 residues. The DNA for the CDR3 is TGTGCCAGCAGTTTTCTCGGGACAGCTAACTATGGCTACACCTTC. Translated, it gives CASSFLGTANYGYTF.

Note on this clone: The identical CDR3 is also encoded by other nucleotide sequences in the sample. V gene TRBV9 combines with J gene TRBJ2-2; 11 positions match TRBD2. The CDR3 loop spans 15 amino acids. J lost 3 bases, V lost 4 bases, and 2 bases had no gene match. Per the germline V gene, CDR1 is SGDLS and CDR2 is YYNGEE. This CDR3 reads CASSFSGGDTGELFF. CDR3 bases: TGTGCCAGCAGCTTTAGCGGGGGGGACACCGGGGAGCTGTTTTTT.